This T cell receptor beta chain stems from a study of shared clonotypes between healthy human individuals. The study, taken as a whole, reports: Sequencing depth was predicted to influence how clonotypes are shared among donors.

Genomic DNA per cell subset filled all wells of several immunoSEQ plates. The sorted-subset replicate PCRs were given about 200 ng DNA, which is 25,000 to 35,000 T cell genomes. In the original analysis: Filtering of immunoSEQ junctional sequences could not match full-length read filtering. Assay used: immunoSEQ multiplex PCR; TCRdb lists only in-frame clones, some missing. The DNA was the basis for D and trimming; V, J and clone size are from that table. Of over a million clones in the sample, approximately 80% were seen once. Of note for this clone: Its antigen remains unidentified.

V lost 7 bases to trimming and J lost 1 base, with 14 bases between them. Looked up from germline, CDR1 is MDHEN and CDR2 is SYDVKM. This CDR3 contains 14 residues. The J gene is TRBJ2-7, the V gene TRBV28, with D maybe TRBD2 (7 bases). The origin of this receptor is a man between 18 and 35 years old in good health. Some clones in this sample may be carry-over from other donors' samples. The specimen was memory CD4+ T cells from PBMCs. Sample subset: CD45RA-negative fraction. CDR3 DNA: TGTGCCAGCATCTCAGGGGAGGGGTCCTACGAGCAGTACTTC. It yields the protein CASISGEGSYEQYF.